The TCR beta chain under discussion was sequenced for a study of blood T cell repertoires in COVID-19. Study-wide background: Specimens from acute and convalescent COVID-19 originated in the United States, Italy and Spain.

Generated by immunoSEQ multiplex PCR, the TCRdb table keeps only in-frame clones and is missing some. The sample contains roughly 140,000 clones, approximately 80% of which appear only once. CDR1 is SGHRS, CDR2 YFSETQ, per germline. The CDR3 has 15 residues. Unmatched junction bases numbered 3, after V lost 0 bases and J lost 3 bases. The sequence came from a woman aged 45 to 65 with acute or convalescent COVID-19. V is TRBV5-1 and J is TRBJ1-5; the match to TRBD1 covers 7 bases. The material sequenced was peripheral blood. The CDR3 loop is CASSLGDSHNQPQHF. CDR3 coding DNA: TGCGCCAGCAGCTTGGGGGACAGCCACAATCAGCCCCAGCATTTT.